Presented here are 2 T cell receptor beta chains from one specimen sequenced in a study of control samples from healthy donors and cancer patients. Sequenced by immunoSEQ multiplex PCR; TCRdb stores in-frame clones only, minus some. Among about 98,000 clones listed, over 60% were seen once. What was sequenced was blood. These receptors all come from a woman in her twenties or thirties in good health.

V usage is TRBV5-1 and J usage is TRBJ2-5, with D possibly matching TRBD2 (5 bases). This CDR3 contains 15 residues. V dropped 3 bases and J dropped 4 bases, with 16 bases sitting between them. CDR1 is SGHRS and CDR2 is YFSETQ in the germline V gene. This chain's CDR3 is CASSSLPTRGETQYF. Written as DNA, the CDR3 is TGCGCCAGCAGCTCCCTGCCAACCCGGGGAGAGACCCAGTACTTC. Drawing the rest from reference TRBV5-1 and TRBJ2-5, the complete variable domain is KAGVTQTPRYLIKTRGQQVTLSCSPISGHRSVSWYQQTPGQGLQFLFEYFSETQRNKGNFPGRFSGRQFSNSRSEMNVSTLELGDSALYLCASSSLPTRGETQYFGPGTRLLVL.

V usage is TRBV7-9 and J usage is TRBJ1-2; the D is unclear. Germline lookup yields CDR1 SEHNR and CDR2 FQNEAQ (reference sequence). Trimming shortened V by 1 base and J by 2 bases, and 8 bases separated the two germline ends. This CDR3 is built from 14 residues. CDR3 protein: CASSLGGHNYGYTF. CDR3 DNA: TGTGCCAGCAGCTTAGGCGGCCACAACTATGGCTACACCTTC. The entire variable domain, with the rest obtained from reference TRBV7-9 and TRBJ1-2, is as follows: DTGVSQNPRHKITKRGQNVTFRCDPISEHNRLYWYRQTLGQGPEFLTYFQNEAQLEKSRLLSDRFSAERPKGSFSTLEIQRTEQGDSAMYLCASSLGGHNYGYTFGSGTRLTVV.